The 4 T cell receptor beta chains reported below all come from one sample, sequenced in a study of cytomegalovirus exposure and HLA in healthy donors. With 60 Vbeta and 13 Jbeta primers, the PCR was carried out. Method: immunoSEQ multiplex PCR; TCRdb's copy keeps in-frame clones and lacks some. The sample lists roughly 100,000 clones; approximately 85% were seen once. The sample was PBMCs. All receptors come from a man in his thirties or forties in good health and CMV-seronegative.

This clone was counted between two and nine times. The V call is TRBV7-9, the J call TRBJ1-4; 7 nucleotides match TRBD1. J lost 0 bases, V lost 5 bases, and 6 bases had no gene match. This CDR3 contains 16 residues. Germline CDR1 and CDR2: SEHNR and FQNEAQ (reference sequence). The CDR3 region is CASSKGQVPTNEKLFF. CDR3 nucleotides: TGTGCCAGCAGCAAAGGACAGGTTCCAACTAATGAAAAACTGTTTTTT.

The chain carries TRBV5-6 and TRBJ2-1, with TRBD1 matching over 7 bases. The germline gives CDR1 SGHDT, CDR2 YYEEEE. J lost 2 bases, V lost 1 base, and 3 bases had no gene match. This CDR3 has 15 residues. The CDR3 DNA is TGTGCCAGCAGCTTGATAGACAGGGCCTACAATGAGCAGTTCTTC. This sequence encodes CASSLIDRAYNEQFF. Combining the CDR3 with reference TRBV5-6 and TRBJ2-1 gives the whole variable domain DAGVTQSPTHLIKTRGQQVTLRCSPKSGHDTVSWYQQALGQGPQFIFQYYEEEERQRGNFPDRFSGHQFPNYSSELNVNALLLGDSALYLCASSLIDRAYNEQFFGPGTRLTVL.

This chain uses TRBV28 with TRBJ2-7; TRBD1 matches 7 bases. This CDR3 contains 15 residues. The germline CDR1 and CDR2 sequences are MDHEN and SYDVKM. Unmatched junction bases numbered 13, after V lost 5 bases and J lost 6 bases. CDR3 nucleotides: TGTGCCAGCAGTCTGTTCAGACAGGGCGTCGGCGAGCAGTACTTC. As protein: CASSLFRQGVGEQYF. Using reference TRBV28 and TRBJ2-7 for the parts outside the CDR3, the full variable domain is DVKVTQSSRYLVKRTGEKVFLECVQDMDHENMFWYRQDPGLGLRLIYFSYDVKMKEKGDIPEGYSVSREKKERFSLILESASTNQTSMYLCASSLFRQGVGEQYFGPGTRLTVT.

V usage is TRBV27 and J usage is TRBJ2-7; weak D call: TRBD1 (6 bases). Per the germline V gene, CDR1 is MNHEY and CDR2 is SMNVEV (reference sequence). Trimming left V 6 bases short and J 0 bases short, with 15 bases between. The CDR3 runs 15 residues. The CDR3 loop is CASSRLGAVSYEQYF. CDR3 nucleotides: TGTGCCAGCAGCCGCCTGGGGGCAGTCTCCTACGAGCAGTACTTC.